This T cell receptor (beta chain) was obtained from a study of follicular helper T cells after annual influenza vaccination. For the study at large: Some donors were sampled over the 2013-2014, 2014-2015 and 2015-2016 vaccinations. Whole-study findings and limits: ICOS+CD38+ cTfh clonality tracked population frequency, and its change tracked circulating plasmablast change.

V dropped 0 bases and J dropped 7; count of bases not matched to a gene: 8. The length of the CDR3 is 15 residues. Germline CDR1 is LGHNA and CDR2 is YSLEER. Of note for this clone: Its antigen is undetermined.

Time point denoted: 2013-2014 season, 7 days after vaccination. Between about 35 and 110 mL of blood was drawn per time point. Some clones are missing from TCRdb's copy, which holds only in-frame ones; the method was immunoSEQ multiplex PCR. The sample yields approximately 10,000 clones, around 81% seen once. The sample consisted of CXCR5- memory CD4+ T cells sorted from blood, taken 7 days after influenza vaccination. The TCR originated in an adult who received the influenza vaccine. The V gene is TRBV4-3, the J gene TRBJ1-2, with 7 bases matching TRBD1. The CDR3: CASSQEEHRGAGYTF. DNA of the CDR3: TGCGCCAGCAGCCAAGAAGAGCACAGGGGCGCTGGCTACACCTTC.